Below are 13 T cell receptor beta chains sequenced from a single sample in a study of OX40 agonist ivuxolimab in advanced cancers. The library came from the immunoSEQ multiplex PCR assay. In its TCRdb copy, this immuneACCESS table keeps in-frame sequences only and misses some clones. Where compared with another copy, unresolved V genes explain less than half of these, and the others have no known cause. The sample data list about 95,000 clones, and 75% to 95% of these were observed just once. Of the sample, around 2.5% is held by the ten largest clones. This material consisted of CD4+ or CD8+ T cells sorted from blood, taken in a trial of the OX40 agonist ivuxolimab. The receptor set was obtained from an adult with an advanced solid tumor such as melanoma, head and neck, liver or kidney cancer.

Comment on this clone: This CDR3 is also generated by other DNA sequences in the sample. The gene calls are TRBV7-2 and TRBJ2-2; D gene unclear. This CDR3 comprises 15 residues. V was trimmed by 3 bases and J by 0 bases, leaving 8 bases between them. Germline lookup yields CDR1 SGHTA and CDR2 FQGNSA. The CDR3 coding sequence is TGTGCCAGCAGCTTGAGGACGGCGAACACCGGGGAGCTGTTTTTT. This codes for CASSLRTANTGELFF.

The chain carries TRBV7-8 and TRBJ2-6; D not resolved. Looked up from germline, CDR1 is SGHVS and CDR2 is FQNEAQ. This CDR3 has 13 amino acids. The V and J ends lost 5 bases and 2 bases respectively, with 4 bases between them. The CDR3 spells CASSPPGANVLTF. The CDR3 nucleotides read TGTGCCAGCAGCCCTCCTGGGGCCAACGTCCTGACTTTC.

The chain links TRBV7-2 to TRBJ1-5; possible D gene TRBD1, 5 bases. Germline assignment: CDR1 SGHTA and CDR2 FQGNSA. The CDR3 runs 13 residues. Trimming left V 1 base short and J 10 bases short, with 11 bases between. The DNA of the CDR3 is TGTGCCAGCAGCTTAGGGGACCTAGGACCCCAGCATTTT. Amino acid sequence: CASSLGDLGPQHF.

The V gene is TRBV7-2, the J gene TRBJ2-2; D not resolved. This CDR3 contains 14 residues. V lost 0 bases, J lost 4 bases, and 6 bases lay in between. Germline loops: CDR1 SGHTA, CDR2 FQGNSA. CDR3 coding DNA: TGTGCCAGCAGCTTAGCTCGCGGCACCGGGGAGCTGTTTTTT. The encoded protein is CASSLARGTGELFF.

The chain has TRBV30 and TRBJ1-1; D possibly corresponds to TRBD1 (5 bases). Trimming stripped 1 base from V and 1 base from J, with 13 bases between. The CDR3 extends over 15 amino acids. The V gene's germline CDR1 is GTSNPN and CDR2 SVGIG (reference sequence). CDR3 loop: CAWSAGPLQNTEAFF. The CDR3 nucleotides read TGTGCCTGGAGTGCGGGACCACTCCAGAACACTGAAGCTTTCTTT.

This clone was observed once. V is TRBV20-1 and J is TRBJ2-5; D remains unclear. Trimming took off 6 bases at V and 5 bases at J, with 7 bases between the two ends. The CDR3 consists of 10 residues. Germline CDR1 DFQATT, CDR2 SNEGSKA (reference sequence). The CDR3 bases are TGCAGTGCCAAGAGGGAGACCCAGTACTTC. It yields the protein CSAKRETQYF.

The rearrangement uses TRBV7-9 and TRBJ1-3; D ambiguous. This CDR3 contains 13 residues. Between the trimmed V and J ends, which lost 3 bases and 4 bases, there was a span of 7 bases. CDR1 is SEHNR and CDR2 is FQNEAQ in the germline V gene (reference sequence). The CDR3 reads CASSLDGGNTIYF. In DNA, the CDR3 is TGTGCCAGCAGCTTGGACGGCGGAAACACCATATATTTT.

V and J are TRBV21-1 and TRBJ2-7; the table names TRBD2, a call not compared with the DNA. TRBV21-1 is labeled a pseudogene. The CDR3 is made up of 16 amino acids. In nucleotides, the CDR3 is TGTGCCAGCAGTCGAAGCTACAAGCGGGTAGGCTACGAGCAGTACTTC. Protein product: CASSRSYKRVGYEQYF.

This chain uses TRBV2 with TRBJ2-3, with TRBD2 matching 12 bases. From germline, CDR1 is SNHLY and CDR2 FYNNEI. CDR3 length equals 15 residues. The V segment lost 8 bases and the J segment 4 bases; nucleotides outside the gene matches: 7. DNA of the CDR3: TGTGCCAGCTGTAAGACTAGCGGGAGACCAGATACGCAGTATTTT. This encodes CASCKTSGRPDTQYF.

The chain combines TRBV13 with TRBJ2-1, with D possibly matching TRBD2 (7 bases). Trimming took 0 bases from V and 5 from J, leaving 14 bases between them. CDR1 PRHDT and CDR2 FYEKMQ come from the germline V gene (reference sequence). The CDR3 is 16 residues long. CDR3 amino acids: CASSLGGGLRDNEQFF. The CDR3 nucleotides read TGTGCCAGCAGCTTAGGCGGGGGGCTACGCGACAATGAGCAGTTCTTC.

This clone was counted a single time. The chain joins TRBV28 to TRBJ2-1; weak D call: TRBD1 (5 bases). This CDR3 has 17 amino acids. Per germline, CDR1 MDHEN and CDR2 SYDVKM. The V end was cut by 7 bases, the J end by 9 bases, with 28 bases between. The CDR3 sequence is CASIPSPPFRAAREQFF. In nucleotides, the CDR3 is TGTGCCAGCATCCCTTCCCCCCCTTTCAGGGCGGCCCGTGAGCAGTTCTTC. The full variable domain, rest sourced from reference TRBV28 and TRBJ2-1, is DVKVTQSSRYLVKRTGEKVFLECVQDMDHENMFWYRQDPGLGLRLIYFSYDVKMKEKGDIPEGYSVSREKKERFSLILESASTNQTSMYLCASIPSPPFRAAREQFFGPGTRLTVL.

The J gene is TRBJ2-1, the V gene TRBV18, with D perhaps TRBD2 (6 bases). CDR3 length: 17 amino acids. The V end lost 1 base, the J end lost 0 bases, and 13 bases lay between the germline ends. CDR1 and CDR2 from the germline V gene are KGHSH and LQKENI. The CDR3 sequence: CASSPQNERVSYNEQFF. CDR3 coding DNA: TGTGCCAGCTCACCACAAAACGAGCGGGTCTCCTACAATGAGCAGTTCTTC. The whole variable domain, filled in from reference TRBV18 and TRBJ2-1, reads NAGVMQNPRHLVRRRGQEARLRCSPMKGHSHVYWYRQLPEEGLKFMVYLQKENIIDESGMPKERFSAEFPKEGPSILRIQQVVRGDSAAYFCASSPQNERVSYNEQFFGPGTRLTVL.

The V call is TRBV28, the J call TRBJ2-7, with D hard to call. Trimming took 2 bases from V and 7 from J, leaving 6 bases between them. The CDR3 is made up of 11 amino acids. Germline CDR1 reads MDHEN; CDR2 reads SYDVKM. DNA of the CDR3: TGTGCCAGCAGTTTAAGTTGGGAGCAGTACTTC. Translated, it gives CASSLSWEQYF.